Each of the 9 T cell receptor beta chains below was sequenced from the same sample in a study of T cell responses to AZD1222 COVID-19 vaccine. Generated by immunoSEQ multiplex PCR, the TCRdb table keeps only in-frame clones and is missing some. This table has about 190,000 clones, 90% to 95% appearing once. Sequencing used peripheral blood, obtained on day 0 of AZD1222 vaccination. These receptors originate from an adult in good health.

The CDR3 here is CASSLDRWNTEAFF. Written as DNA, the CDR3 is TGTGCCAGCAGCTTGGACAGATGGAACACTGAAGCTTTCTTT. The chain combines TRBV5-4 with TRBJ1-1; D unclear. V was cut by 0 bases and J by 1 base, with 7 bases left in between. Germline V CDR1 and CDR2: SGHNT, YYREEE (reference sequence). This CDR3 is built from 14 residues.

The chain employs TRBV5-4 and TRBJ2-7; a possible D gene is TRBD2 (6 bases). The CDR3 loop spans 14 amino acids. Germline assignment: CDR1 SGHNT and CDR2 YYREEE (reference sequence). Deletions cut 1 base from V and 3 bases from J, with 11 bases between. In DNA, the CDR3 is TGTGCCAGCAGCTTGACGGGGAGGCTCTACGAGCAGTACTTC. Protein sequence: CASSLTGRLYEQYF. The full variable domain, its missing parts supplied by reference TRBV5-4 and TRBJ2-7, is ETGVTQSPTHLIKTRGQQVTLRCSSQSGHNTVSWYQQALGQGPQFIFQYYREEENGRGNFPPRFSGLQFPNYSSELNVNALELDDSALYLCASSLTGRLYEQYFGPGTRLTVT.

The chain uses TRBV5-5 and TRBJ1-2; 7 nucleotides agree with TRBD1. From germline, CDR1 is SGHKS and CDR2 YYEKEE (reference sequence). V lost 4 bases and J lost 2; bases outside the gene matches: 11. This CDR3 region has 16 residues. The CDR3 loop reads CASSKLYPTGNYGYTF. The CDR3 DNA sequence: TGTGCCAGCAGCAAATTATACCCGACAGGGAACTATGGCTACACCTTC.

The J gene is TRBJ1-1, the V gene TRBV25-1; TRBD1 matches at 10 bases. V was clipped by 6 bases and J by 5 bases; unmatched bases: 12. CDR3 length: 16 residues. Germline V lookup: CDR1 MGHDK, CDR2 SYGVNS. CDR3 in DNA: TGTGCCAGCAGCCTAGGGACAGGGGCGGCTGGAACTGAAGCTTTCTTT. This encodes CASSLGTGAAGTEAFF.

The rearrangement joins TRBV5-1 to TRBJ1-4; D ambiguous. Deletions cut 7 bases from V and 7 bases from J, with 14 bases between. This CDR3 comprises 13 residues. Germline-derived CDR1 and CDR2 are SGHRS and YFSETQ. This CDR3 is CASAADPSEKLFF. CDR3 sequence (DNA): TGCGCCAGCGCCGCGGATCCCAGTGAAAAACTGTTTTTT.

The chain combines TRBV5-1 with TRBJ1-1, with 11 bases matching TRBD1. J was trimmed by 11 bases and V by 2 bases; bases with no gene match: 14. Germline CDR1 SGHRS, CDR2 YFSETQ. This CDR3 is 16 amino acids long. CDR3: CASSLGARTGGLGAFF. Written as DNA, the CDR3 is TGCGCCAGCAGCTTAGGAGCCAGGACAGGGGGCCTCGGGGCTTTCTTT.

CDR3 residues: CASSQDGGQGKGYTF. In DNA, the CDR3 is TGTGCCAGCAGCCAAGATGGAGGACAGGGTAAGGGCTACACCTTC. The rearrangement joins TRBV4-2 to TRBJ1-2; 8 nucleotides line up with TRBD1. The CDR3 totals 15 residues. Germline trimming cut 0 bases from V and 8 bases from J; bases unmatched to any gene: 8. Looked up from germline, CDR1 is LGHNA and CDR2 is YNFKEQ.

CDR3 DNA: TGTGCCAGCAGTTACAACCAGGGGAACACTGAAGCTTTCTTT. Translation: CASSYNQGNTEAFF. V gene TRBV6-5 combines with J gene TRBJ1-1; TRBD1 might be the D (5 bases). V shed 2 bases and J shed 1 base, with 8 bases lying between them. Germline-derived CDR1 and CDR2 are MNHEY and SVGAGI. The CDR3 has 14 amino acids.

The chain couples TRBV28 to TRBJ2-2, with D perhaps TRBD2 (5 bases). The ends were cut back, 1 base at V and 6 bases at J, with 12 bases in the middle. The CDR3 spans 15 residues. The V gene's germline CDR1 is MDHEN and CDR2 SYDVKM. The CDR3 spells CASSLYPGIAGELFF. The CDR3 nucleotides are TGTGCCAGCAGTTTATACCCGGGGATAGCCGGGGAGCTGTTTTTT.